This entry lists 20 T cell receptor beta chains sequenced from one sample in a study of cytomegalovirus exposure and HLA in healthy donors. The PCR used 60 Vbeta and 13 Jbeta primers. Assay: immunoSEQ multiplex PCR; the TCRdb copy retains only in-frame clones and omits some. The sample records more than 150,000 clones, around 80% being singletons. Material for sequencing was PBMCs. Receptor source: a man younger than 30 in good health and CMV-seronegative.

The chain combines TRBV30 with TRBJ1-6; 10 bases fit TRBD1. J was trimmed by 7 bases and V by 3 bases; bases with no gene match: 3. This CDR3 comprises 14 residues. Germline CDR1 reads GTSNPN; CDR2 reads SVGIG (reference sequence). This chain's CDR3 is CAWRAGQGNSPLHF. CDR3 DNA sequence: TGTGCCTGGAGAGCGGGACAGGGGAATTCACCCCTCCACTTT.

This chain joins TRBV5-4 and TRBJ1-1; tentative D call: TRBD1 (6 bases). V lost 5 bases, J lost 0 bases, and 8 bases lay in between. CDR1 SGHNT and CDR2 YYREEE come from the germline V gene (reference sequence). The CDR3 totals 13 residues. In DNA form, the CDR3 reads TGTGCCAGCAGGGACAGCATGAACACTGAAGCTTTCTTT. It codes for CASRDSMNTEAFF. The entire variable domain, with the rest obtained from reference TRBV5-4 and TRBJ1-1, is as follows: ETGVTQSPTHLIKTRGQQVTLRCSSQSGHNTVSWYQQALGQGPQFIFQYYREEENGRGNFPPRFSGLQFPNYSSELNVNALELDDSALYLCASRDSMNTEAFFGQGTRLTVV.

The rearrangement uses TRBV23-1 and TRBJ1-2; 8 bases line up with TRBD1. TRBV23-1 is treated as an ORF (open reading frame) with a function not yet certain. CDR3 size: 16 residues. V was pared by 6 bases and J by 0 bases, with 9 bases of the junction left unmatched. The CDR3 region has the DNA TGCGCCAGCAGCCCAGGACAGGGATGCGCTAACTATGGCTACACCTTC. As protein: CASSPGQGCANYGYTF.

The chain couples TRBV19 to TRBJ1-2, with no clear D. Per germline, CDR1 LNHDA and CDR2 SQIVND (reference sequence). Trimming took 1 base from V and 4 from J, leaving 10 bases between them. This CDR3 is built from 14 residues. The CDR3 nucleotides read TGTGCCAGTAGTATAGCCGAGGTCGGCTATGGCTACACCTTC. Translated, it gives CASSIAEVGYGYTF.

The chain combines TRBV10-2 with TRBJ2-7; D is possibly TRBD2 (5 bases). Per germline, CDR1 WSHSY and CDR2 SAAADI. The germline V and J ends were trimmed by 3 bases and 7 bases, with 16 bases remaining between them. The CDR3 loop spans 14 amino acids. The CDR3 loop reads CASSESGPTGEQYF. The DNA for the CDR3 is TGCGCCAGCAGTGAATCTGGACCCACGGGAGAGCAGTACTTC.

V gene TRBV9 combines with J gene TRBJ2-1, with TRBD2 identical over 8 bases. J gave up 7 bases and V 2 bases, and 8 bases lay outside the gene matches. This CDR3 spans 15 amino acids. Germline lookup yields CDR1 SGDLS and CDR2 YYNGEE. The CDR3 DNA reads TGTGCCAGCAGCGTCGGGGGGGGGTCCGGGAATGAGCAGTTCTTC. Translating it yields CASSVGGGSGNEQFF.

V gene TRBV4-3 combines with J gene TRBJ1-1; no clear D. Between the trimmed V and J ends, which lost 0 bases and 5 bases, there was a span of 16 bases. This CDR3 is 16 amino acids long. Germline V gene lookup returns CDR1 LGHNA and CDR2 YSLEER. The DNA for the CDR3 is TGCGCCAGCAGCCAAGAATCAGTCCTGGGAGGTACTGAAGCTTTCTTT. Translation: CASSQESVLGGTEAFF.

This rearrangement joins TRBV28 to TRBJ1-1; D gene ambiguous. This CDR3 region has 15 residues. The V and J ends lost 3 bases and 0 bases respectively, with 11 bases between them. The germline gives CDR1 MDHEN, CDR2 SYDVKM. This chain's CDR3 is CASSLELPLNTEAFF. CDR3 DNA sequence: TGTGCCAGCAGTTTGGAGCTCCCCCTGAACACTGAAGCTTTCTTT.

This chain links TRBV28 with TRBJ2-7; 9 bases fit TRBD2. Germline CDR1 MDHEN, CDR2 SYDVKM. The CDR3 length is 15 residues. After removal of 7 bases from V and 3 bases from J, the junction contained 10 bases not matched to a gene. CDR3 in amino acids: CASTEAGGNRYEQYF. The CDR3 DNA sequence: TGTGCCAGCACGGAAGCGGGGGGAAACCGCTACGAGCAGTACTTC. Variable domain in full (rest from reference TRBV28 and TRBJ2-7): DVKVTQSSRYLVKRTGEKVFLECVQDMDHENMFWYRQDPGLGLRLIYFSYDVKMKEKGDIPEGYSVSREKKERFSLILESASTNQTSMYLCASTEAGGNRYEQYFGPGTRLTVT.

This chain's CDR3 is CASIKTGGVKAEAFF. The DNA for the CDR3 is TGTGCCAGCATAAAAACCGGGGGGGTTAAGGCTGAAGCTTTCTTT. The chain recombines TRBV6-6 with TRBJ1-1; weak D call: TRBD1 (5 bases). Trimming cost V 7 bases and J 6 bases, with 21 bases left between them. Germline V CDR1 and CDR2: MNHNY, SVGAGI (reference sequence). The CDR3 runs 15 residues.

Comment on this clone: Within the sample, other DNA sequences also encode this same CDR3. This chain joins TRBV4-2 and TRBJ1-2; 9 bases are shared with TRBD1. CDR3 length equals 15 residues. V trimming: 2 bases; J trimming: 4 bases; junction bases outside the gene matches: 5. CDR1 is LGHNA, CDR2 YNFKEQ, per germline. The CDR3 loop reads CASSQNGGQGYGYTF. In nucleotides, the CDR3 is TGTGCCAGCAGCCAAAATGGGGGACAGGGCTATGGCTACACCTTC.

The chain combines TRBV4-1 with TRBJ2-1; D gene ambiguous. The CDR3 sequence is 14 residues long. Trimming left V 4 bases short and J 6 bases short, with 13 bases between. Germline lookup yields CDR1 MGHRA and CDR2 YSYEKL. The CDR3 sequence is CASSPGLRGNEQFF. The CDR3 nucleotides read TGCGCCAGCAGCCCTGGGCTCCGTGGCAATGAGCAGTTCTTC.

The chain has TRBV28 and TRBJ1-1; TRBD1 might be the D (6 bases). The CDR3 has 16 residues. CDR1 is MDHEN, CDR2 SYDVKM, per germline. V shed 5 bases and J shed 4 bases, with 20 bases lying between them. The CDR3 DNA follows: TGTGCCAGCAGTACTCCAGGACAGCTATGGAGCACTGAAGCTTTCTTT. This gives the protein CASSTPGQLWSTEAFF.

The chain combines TRBV6-5 with TRBJ2-1, with D perhaps TRBD2 (6 bases). This CDR3 is 13 amino acids long. V lost 6 bases, J lost 10 bases, and 16 bases lay in between. Germline CDR1 MNHEY, CDR2 SVGAGI. DNA of the CDR3: TGTGCCAGCAGCATAAGCGGGTACGGAGAGCAGTTCTTC. Translated, it gives CASSISGYGEQFF.

This clone was counted a single time. J is TRBJ2-7 and V is TRBV25-1; TRBD1 matches 9 bases. Per the germline V gene, CDR1 is MGHDK and CDR2 is SYGVNS. Unmatched junction bases numbered 11, after V lost 3 bases and J lost 5 bases. The CDR3 totals 16 residues. CDR3 loop: CASSESGTGNPNEQYF. The CDR3 nucleotides are TGTGCCAGCAGTGAGTCCGGGACAGGGAATCCCAACGAGCAGTACTTC.

This chain joins TRBV7-2 and TRBJ2-5; TRBD2 aligns across 9 bases. Germline V gene sequence: CDR1 SGHTA, CDR2 FQGNSA. The J segment lost 5 bases and the V segment lost 2 bases, leaving 15 bases of the junction unmatched. The length of the CDR3 is 18 residues. CDR3 residues: CASSLNWVSAGGPETQYF. DNA for the CDR3: TGTGCCAGCAGCTTAAATTGGGTCTCGGCGGGGGGGCCGGAGACCCAGTACTTC.

The chain joins TRBV6-1 to TRBJ1-2; 7 nucleotides match TRBD1. V dropped 2 bases and J dropped 5; count of bases not matched to a gene: 14. The CDR3 consists of 17 residues. Germline assignment: CDR1 MNHNS and CDR2 SASEGT. CDR3 region: CASSETGGRGARYGYTF. CDR3 nucleotides: TGTGCCAGCAGTGAAACCGGTGGCAGGGGGGCACGTTATGGCTACACCTTC.

V is TRBV7-9 and J is TRBJ1-2, with D unresolved. The germline gives CDR1 SEHNR, CDR2 FQNEAQ (reference sequence). Deletions cut 0 bases from V and 4 bases from J, with 12 bases between. The CDR3 runs 15 residues. The CDR3 loop reads CASSLAGISGYGYTF. The CDR3 DNA follows: TGTGCCAGCAGCTTAGCGGGTATATCGGGCTATGGCTACACCTTC.

This chain uses TRBV2 with TRBJ2-7, with D possibly TRBD1 on 6 matching bases. The CDR3 is 13 residues long. Germline loops: CDR1 SNHLY, CDR2 FYNNEI. V lost 6 bases and J 7 bases, leaving 16 bases between the germline ends. The DNA for the CDR3 is TGTGCCAGCAGACCACAGGGAACGAGGGAGCAGTACTTC. It translates to CASRPQGTREQYF.

The chain joins TRBV19 to TRBJ2-7, with TRBD1 matching over 8 bases. V shed 6 bases and J 2 bases; nucleotides not matched to a gene: 6. The CDR3 extends over 14 amino acids. CDR1 and CDR2 from the germline V gene are LNHDA and SQIVND (reference sequence). The CDR3 here is CASSRTGSAYEQYF. The CDR3 bases are TGTGCCAGTAGCCGGACAGGGTCAGCCTACGAGCAGTACTTC.